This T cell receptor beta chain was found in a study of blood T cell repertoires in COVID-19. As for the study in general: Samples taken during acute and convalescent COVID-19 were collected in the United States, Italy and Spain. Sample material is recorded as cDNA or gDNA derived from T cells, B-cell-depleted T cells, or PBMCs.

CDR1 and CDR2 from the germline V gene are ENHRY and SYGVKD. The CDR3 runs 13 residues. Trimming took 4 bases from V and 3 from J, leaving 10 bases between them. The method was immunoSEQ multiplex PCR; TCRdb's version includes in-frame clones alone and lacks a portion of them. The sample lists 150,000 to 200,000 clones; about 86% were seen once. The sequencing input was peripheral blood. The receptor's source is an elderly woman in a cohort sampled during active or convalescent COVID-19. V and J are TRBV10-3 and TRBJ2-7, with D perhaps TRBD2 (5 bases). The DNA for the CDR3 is TGTGCCATCAGTGGGACTTCCCTCTACGAGCAGTACTTC. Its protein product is CAISGTSLYEQYF.